This T cell receptor beta chain was observed in a study of T cells after yellow fever vaccination. Study-wide background: Libraries from low-cell-number fractions were prepared with the SMART-Seq v4 Ultra Low Input RNA kit. Overall study findings and caveats: Reappearing after the booster were most of the clones from primary vaccination (about 96% CD4, 70% to 90% CD8). Though it reached lower strength, the secondary response hit its peak faster, day 5 versus 15.

5'RACE template switching added a universal primer site and UMIs to TCR cDNA. TCRdb used MiXCR to reprocess the 5' RACE reads, holding one entry per CDR3 protein. This table has some 600,000 distinct CDR3 sequences, around 16% appearing once. To note about this clonotype: Its antigen is still unknown.

Trimming cost V 7 bases and J 5 bases; bases outside gene matches: 9. Per germline, CDR1 SEHNR and CDR2 FQNEAQ (reference sequence). The length of the CDR3 is 14 residues. This sequence joins TRBV7-9 and TRBJ2-5; 8 bases match TRBD1. The source is a young man who received the YFV17D yellow fever vaccine. The starting material was PBMCs, obtained about 5 days after the first yellow fever vaccination. The CDR3 spells CASKKDRGGETQYF. The CDR3 coding sequence is TGTGCCAGCAAAAAAGACAGGGGTGGGGAGACCCAGTACTTC.